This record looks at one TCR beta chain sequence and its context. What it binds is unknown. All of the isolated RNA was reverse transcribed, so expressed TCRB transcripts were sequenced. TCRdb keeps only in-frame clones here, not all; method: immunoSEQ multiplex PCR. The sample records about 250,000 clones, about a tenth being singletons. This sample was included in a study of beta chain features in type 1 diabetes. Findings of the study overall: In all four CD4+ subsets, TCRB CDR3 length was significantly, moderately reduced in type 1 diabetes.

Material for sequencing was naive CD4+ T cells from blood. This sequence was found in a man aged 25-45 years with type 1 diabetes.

The CDR3 region has the DNA TGTGCCAGCAGTGCCTCAGGGGTAAACACTGAAGCTTTCTTT. Residues: CASSASGVNTEAFF. This sequence joins TRBV2 and TRBJ1-1; possibly TRBD1 for D (6 bases). Looked up from germline, CDR1 is SNHLY and CDR2 is FYNNEI. CDR3 size: 14 residues. The V and J ends lost 4 bases and 2 bases respectively, with 11 bases between them.